This T cell receptor beta chain was identified in a study of neoadjuvant anti-PD-1 for oral cavity cancer (dated by TCRdb to the early 2020s). Regarding the study in general: Three to four biweekly doses of nivolumab at 3 mg/kg were mostly administered to patients before curative-intent surgical resection. The parent correlative cohort had 12 patients and a response rate of 25% to 35%. Under RECIST 1.1, patients with complete response, partial response or stable disease were classed as responders, and patients with progression were classed as non-responders. For patients who did not progress, a fourth nivolumab dose was given around day 43, followed by definitive surgical resection on days 50-56.

Reading the label with the study, this specimen's time point is: after neoadjuvant nivolumab, at surgical resection. The patients had newly diagnosed stage II-IVA oral cavity squamous cell carcinoma and had not received any prior systemic or radiation treatment. Everyone in the cohort had locally advanced, HPV-negative oral cavity squamous cell carcinoma. Samples came from a longitudinal correlative study of a single-arm phase II trial of neoadjuvant nivolumab in oral cavity squamous cell carcinoma. Subject-matched pre- and post-treatment PBMCs and tumors from three responders and three non-responders were subjected to genomic DNA-based TCRbeta sequencing. The Maxwell RSC DNA from Tissue kit was used to isolate genomic DNA from tumor tissue. In regard to this clone: The clone's antigen remains unknown. Base qualities are not provided; no much larger clone lies one nucleotide away.

Trimming costs V 5 bases and J 3 bases, and their ends lie 13 bases apart. Spanning cysteine to phenylalanine, the CDR3 consists of 14 amino acids. Kept here is only the CDR3 DNA, which spans 42 bases and is read in frame from base 1. For CDR1 and CDR2, the germline V gene lists SGHTA and FQGNSA. General conclusions and limits of the study: Higher pretreatment blood Treg/Th17 ratios correlated with both higher pretreatment blood TCRbeta clonality and lower post-treatment tumor TCRbeta clonality. TCR analyses included only three patients per response group, and the authors called for larger cohorts for validation. Greater tumor shrinkage correlated with larger post-treatment sizes of preexisting intratumoral clones, which suggests that expansion of preexisting clones contributed to response.

For survey sequencing of tumor libraries, mostly roughly 5 ug of input genomic DNA was used, and two replicates were run per sample. The immunoSEQ hsTCRbeta kit was used to prepare TCRbeta libraries, following the manufacturer's instructions. The completed libraries were mixed into a single pool at 3 nM, then sequenced with an Illumina NovaSeq 6000 S4 flow cell. In the original analysis: The immunoSEQ Analyzer handled quality control and preprocessing of the raw data. The analysis was restricted to productive rearrangements, with each unique CDR3 amino acid sequence defining a clonotype. Repertoire clonality was estimated as the Gini-Simpson index, which was calculated using the R package tcR. Student's t test was used to compare Gini indices, and Pearson correlation was used to assess associations with tumor size change. The table was pulled from immuneACCESS by TCRdb, which kept in-frame rearrangements only. Such tables lose some clones; where checked, under half of the loss comes from unresolved V genes, and the rest has no known cause. V and J calls and clone size are as listed in that table; D and trimming were resolved from the DNA. The sample has about 23,000 clones on record, around a quarter of them singletons. The ten top clones hold over 15% of the sample.

The sequence came from a person between 40 and 85 years old with oral cavity squamous cell carcinoma. Sequencing used tumor tissue, obtained after nivolumab (anti-PD-1) treatment. The chain employs TRBV7-2 and TRBJ1-1; perhaps TRBD1 is the D gene, with 6 bases matching. The DNA is TGTGCCAGCAGCCAGACTCACAGGGACACTGAAGCTTTCTTT. Translated, this is CASSQTHRDTEAFF.